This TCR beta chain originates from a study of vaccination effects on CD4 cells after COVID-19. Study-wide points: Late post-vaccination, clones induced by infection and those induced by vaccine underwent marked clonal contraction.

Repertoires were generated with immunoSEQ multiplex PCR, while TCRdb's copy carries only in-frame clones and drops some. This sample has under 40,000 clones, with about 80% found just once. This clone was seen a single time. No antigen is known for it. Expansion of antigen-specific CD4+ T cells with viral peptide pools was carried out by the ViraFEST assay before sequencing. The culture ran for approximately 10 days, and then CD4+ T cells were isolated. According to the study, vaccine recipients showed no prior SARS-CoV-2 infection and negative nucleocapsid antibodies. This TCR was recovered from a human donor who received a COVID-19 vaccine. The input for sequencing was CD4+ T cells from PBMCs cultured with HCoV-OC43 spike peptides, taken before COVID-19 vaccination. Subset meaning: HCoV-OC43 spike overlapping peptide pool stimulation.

CDR3 coding DNA: TGTGCCAGCAGCCTCACCGGGACAGAGACCTACGAGCAGTACTTC. This gives the protein CASSLTGTETYEQYF. The V and J genes are TRBV7-2 and TRBJ2-7; 7 nucleotides match TRBD1. The germline CDR1 and CDR2 sequences are SGHTA and FQGNSA. With V trimmed by 5 bases and J by 2 bases, 9 bases remained unmatched. The CDR3 is made up of 15 amino acids.